This T cell receptor beta chain originates from a study of blood T cell repertoires in COVID-19. Whole-study context: COVID-19 samples collected from the United States, Italy and Spain covered acute and convalescent phases.

The V gene end was trimmed by 5 bases and the J gene end by 4 bases; junction bases not matched to a gene: 7. This CDR3 is built from 14 residues. The germline V gene encodes CDR1 SGHVS and CDR2 FQNEAQ. Study processing details: Amplification of reference gene primers was used by the study to estimate nucleated cell counts. Sequencing used immunoSEQ multiplex PCR; TCRdb keeps in-frame clones, though not all of them. For V, J and clone size, that table is used; D and trimming come from the DNA. The table shows around 120,000 clones, with approximately 80% occurring only once. The receptor was isolated from a man aged 35 to 55 with active or convalescent COVID-19. The sample consisted of peripheral blood. The chain has TRBV7-8 and TRBJ1-1, with TRBD1 matching over 7 bases. CDR3 loop: CASSRDSILTEAFF. CDR3 nucleotide sequence: TGTGCCAGCAGCCGGGACAGTATCCTCACTGAAGCTTTCTTT.